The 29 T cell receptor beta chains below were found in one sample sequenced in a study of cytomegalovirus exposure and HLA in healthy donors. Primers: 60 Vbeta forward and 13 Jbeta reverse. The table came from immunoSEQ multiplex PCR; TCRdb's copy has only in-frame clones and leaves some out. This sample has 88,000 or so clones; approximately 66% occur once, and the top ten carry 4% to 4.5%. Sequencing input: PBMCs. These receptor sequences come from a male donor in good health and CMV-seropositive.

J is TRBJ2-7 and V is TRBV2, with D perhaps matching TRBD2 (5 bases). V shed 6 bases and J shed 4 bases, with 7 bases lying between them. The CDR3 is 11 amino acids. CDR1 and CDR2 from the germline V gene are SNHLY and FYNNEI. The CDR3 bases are TGTGCCAGCAGAGAGGGTTACGAGCAGTACTTC. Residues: CASREGYEQYF.

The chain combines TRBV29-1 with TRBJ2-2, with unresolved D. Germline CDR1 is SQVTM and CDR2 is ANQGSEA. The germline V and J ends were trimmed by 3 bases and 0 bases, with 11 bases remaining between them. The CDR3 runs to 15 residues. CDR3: CSVESESSNTGELFF. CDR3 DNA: TGCAGCGTTGAGAGTGAGAGCTCGAACACCGGGGAGCTGTTTTTT.

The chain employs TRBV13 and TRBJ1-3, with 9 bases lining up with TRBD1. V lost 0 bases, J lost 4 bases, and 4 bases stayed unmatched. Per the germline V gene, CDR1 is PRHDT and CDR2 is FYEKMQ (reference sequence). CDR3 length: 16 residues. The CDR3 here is CASSLGRTGAGNTIYF. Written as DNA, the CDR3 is TGTGCCAGCAGCTTAGGCCGGACAGGGGCCGGAAACACCATATATTTT. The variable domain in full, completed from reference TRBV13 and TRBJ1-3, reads AAGVIQSPRHLIKEKRETATLKCYPIPRHDTVYWYQQGPGQDPQFLISFYEKMQSDKGSIPDRFSAQQFSDYHSELNMSSLELGDSALYFCASSLGRTGAGNTIYFGEGSWLTVV.

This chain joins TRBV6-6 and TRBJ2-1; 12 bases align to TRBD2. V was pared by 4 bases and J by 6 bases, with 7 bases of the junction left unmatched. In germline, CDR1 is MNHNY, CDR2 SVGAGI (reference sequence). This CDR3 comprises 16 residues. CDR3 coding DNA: TGTGCCAGCAGTTCCGAGACTAGCGGGAGCCTCAATGAGCAGTTCTTC. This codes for CASSSETSGSLNEQFF.

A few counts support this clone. In DNA form, the CDR3 reads TGTGCCAGCAGTTGGGGGACAGGGACCTACGAGCAGTACTTC. Its translation is CASSWGTGTYEQYF. This chain uses TRBV25-1 with TRBJ2-7, with 9 bases aligning to TRBD1. The V gene's germline CDR1 is MGHDK and CDR2 SYGVNS. CDR3 length equals 14 residues. With V trimmed by 5 bases and J by 2 bases, 4 bases remained unmatched.

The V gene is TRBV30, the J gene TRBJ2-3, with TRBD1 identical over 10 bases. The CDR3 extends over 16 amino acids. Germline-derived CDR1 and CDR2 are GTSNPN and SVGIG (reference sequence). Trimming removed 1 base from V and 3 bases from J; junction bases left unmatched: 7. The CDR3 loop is CAWSGRGQGDTDTQYF. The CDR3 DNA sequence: TGTGCCTGGAGTGGCCGCGGACAGGGGGATACAGATACGCAGTATTTT.

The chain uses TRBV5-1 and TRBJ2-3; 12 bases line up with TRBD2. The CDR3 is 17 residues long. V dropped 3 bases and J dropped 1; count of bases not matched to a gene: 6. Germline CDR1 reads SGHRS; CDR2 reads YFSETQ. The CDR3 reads CASSWGLAGLRTDTQYF. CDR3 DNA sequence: TGCGCCAGCAGCTGGGGACTAGCGGGTTTACGCACAGATACGCAGTATTTT.

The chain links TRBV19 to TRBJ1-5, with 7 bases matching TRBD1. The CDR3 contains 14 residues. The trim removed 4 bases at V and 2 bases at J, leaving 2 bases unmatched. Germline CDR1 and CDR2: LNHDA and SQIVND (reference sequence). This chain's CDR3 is CASSKGAGNQPQHF. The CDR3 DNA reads TGTGCCAGTAGTAAGGGGGCGGGCAATCAGCCCCAGCATTTT.

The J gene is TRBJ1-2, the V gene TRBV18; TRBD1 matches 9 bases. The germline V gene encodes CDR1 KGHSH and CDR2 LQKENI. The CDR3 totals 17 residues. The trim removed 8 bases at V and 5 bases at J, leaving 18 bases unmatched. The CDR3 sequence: CASPPRTGAIGIYGYTF. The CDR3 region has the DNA TGTGCCAGCCCCCCACGGACAGGGGCTATCGGAATATATGGCTACACCTTC.

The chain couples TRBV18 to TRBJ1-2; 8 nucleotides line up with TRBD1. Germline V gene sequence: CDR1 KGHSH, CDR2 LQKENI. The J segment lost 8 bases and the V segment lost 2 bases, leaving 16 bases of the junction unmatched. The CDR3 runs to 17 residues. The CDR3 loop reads CASSPTQGGSAQPGYTF. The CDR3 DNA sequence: TGTGCCAGCTCACCAACACAGGGGGGTTCGGCACAGCCAGGCTACACCTTC.

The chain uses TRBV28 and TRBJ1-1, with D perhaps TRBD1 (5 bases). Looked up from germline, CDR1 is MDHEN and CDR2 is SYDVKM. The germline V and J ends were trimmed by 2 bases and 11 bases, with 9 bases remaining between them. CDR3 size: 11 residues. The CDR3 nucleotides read TGTGCCAGCAGTTTAGGTGGGGGGGCTTTCTTT. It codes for CASSLGGGAFF. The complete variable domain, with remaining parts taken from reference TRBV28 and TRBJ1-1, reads DVKVTQSSRYLVKRTGEKVFLECVQDMDHENMFWYRQDPGLGLRLIYFSYDVKMKEKGDIPEGYSVSREKKERFSLILESASTNQTSMYLCASSLGGGAFFGQGTRLTVV.

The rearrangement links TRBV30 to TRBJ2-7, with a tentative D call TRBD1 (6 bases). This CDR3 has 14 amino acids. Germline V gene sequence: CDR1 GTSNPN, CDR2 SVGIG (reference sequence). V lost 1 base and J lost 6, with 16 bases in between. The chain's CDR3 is CAWSETRGLSEQYF. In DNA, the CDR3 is TGTGCCTGGAGTGAGACCAGGGGTCTAAGCGAGCAGTACTTC.

The CDR3 DNA follows: TGTGCCAGCAGACAGGCCCCCGGGGGGGGCGATCAGCCCCAGCATTTT. Translation gives CASRQAPGGGDQPQHF. The rearrangement joins TRBV4-2 to TRBJ1-5, with D possibly TRBD1 on 6 matching bases. The CDR3 length is 16 residues. Germline-derived CDR1 and CDR2 are LGHNA and YNFKEQ. Trimming removed 6 bases at V and 5 bases at J, with 20 bases between.

The CDR3 reads CASSSTTAPSTGELFF. CDR3 DNA: TGTGCCAGCAGCTCGACGACAGCCCCAAGCACCGGGGAGCTGTTTTTT. The chain is built from TRBV7-9 and TRBJ2-2; a weak D match, TRBD1 (5 bases). Germline CDR1 is SEHNR and CDR2 is FQNEAQ (reference sequence). The V gene lost 4 bases and the J gene lost 4 bases, with 16 bases spanning the gap. This CDR3 has 16 residues.

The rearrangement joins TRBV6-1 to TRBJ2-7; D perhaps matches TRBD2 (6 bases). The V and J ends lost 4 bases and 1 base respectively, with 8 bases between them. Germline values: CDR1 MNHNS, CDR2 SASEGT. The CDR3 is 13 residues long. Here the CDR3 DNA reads TGTGCCAGCAGTGTCGCGGGGTCCTACGAGCAGTACTTC. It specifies CASSVAGSYEQYF.

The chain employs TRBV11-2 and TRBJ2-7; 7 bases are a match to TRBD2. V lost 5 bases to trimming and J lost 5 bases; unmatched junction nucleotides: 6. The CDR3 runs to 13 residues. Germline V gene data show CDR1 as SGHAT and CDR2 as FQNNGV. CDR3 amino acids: CASSHGLDDEQYF. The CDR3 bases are TGTGCCAGCAGCCACGGACTAGACGACGAGCAGTACTTC. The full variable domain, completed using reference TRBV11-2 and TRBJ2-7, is EAGVAQSPRYKIIEKRQSVAFWCNPISGHATLYWYQQILGQGPKLLIQFQNNGVVDDSQLPKDRFSAERLKGVDSTLKIQPAKLEDSAVYLCASSHGLDDEQYFGPGTRLTVT.

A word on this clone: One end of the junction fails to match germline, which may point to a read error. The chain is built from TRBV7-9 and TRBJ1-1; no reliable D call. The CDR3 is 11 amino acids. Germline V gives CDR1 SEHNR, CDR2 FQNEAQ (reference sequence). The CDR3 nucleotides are TGTTCCAGCAGTTCCACACCTGAAGCTTTCTTT. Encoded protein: CSSSSTPEAFF. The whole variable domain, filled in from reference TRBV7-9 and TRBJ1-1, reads DTGVSQNPRHKITKRGQNVTFRCDPISEHNRLYWYRQTLGQGPEFLTYFQNEAQLEKSRLLSDRFSAERPKGSFSTLEIQRTEQGDSAMYLCSSSSTPEAFFGQGTRLTVV.

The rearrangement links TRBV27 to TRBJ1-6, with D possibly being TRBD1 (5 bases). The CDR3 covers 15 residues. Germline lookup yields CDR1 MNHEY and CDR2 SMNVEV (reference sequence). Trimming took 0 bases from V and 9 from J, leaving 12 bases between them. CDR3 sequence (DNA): TGTGCCAGCAGTTTATCGCAGGGCATGGGTTCACCCCTCCACTTT. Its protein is CASSLSQGMGSPLHF.

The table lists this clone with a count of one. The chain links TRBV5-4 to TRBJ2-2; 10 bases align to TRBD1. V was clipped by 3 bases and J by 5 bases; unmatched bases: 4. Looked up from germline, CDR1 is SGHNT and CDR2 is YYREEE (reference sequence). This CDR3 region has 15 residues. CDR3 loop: CASSWGDRGTGELFF. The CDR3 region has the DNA TGTGCCAGCAGCTGGGGGGACAGGGGTACCGGGGAGCTGTTTTTT.

The CDR3 loop is CASSVSWGVQETQYF. DNA of the CDR3: TGTGCCAGCAGCGTAAGTTGGGGGGTACAAGAGACCCAGTACTTC. The rearrangement joins TRBV9 to TRBJ2-5; tentatively, D is TRBD2 (6 bases). CDR3 length: 15 residues. Trimming took off 1 base at V and 2 bases at J, with 12 bases between the two ends. The germline CDR1 and CDR2 sequences are SGDLS and YYNGEE.

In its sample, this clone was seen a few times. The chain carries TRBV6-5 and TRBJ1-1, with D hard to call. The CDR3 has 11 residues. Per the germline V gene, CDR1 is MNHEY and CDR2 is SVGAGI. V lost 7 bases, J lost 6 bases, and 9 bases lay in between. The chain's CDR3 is CASKEDSEAFF. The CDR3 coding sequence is TGTGCCAGCAAGGAGGATTCTGAAGCTTTCTTT.

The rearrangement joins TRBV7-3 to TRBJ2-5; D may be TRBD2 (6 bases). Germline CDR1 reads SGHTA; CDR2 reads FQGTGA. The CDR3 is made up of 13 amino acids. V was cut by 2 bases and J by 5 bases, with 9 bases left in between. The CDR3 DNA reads TGTGCCAGCAGCTTAGGGGGGTTGGAGACCCAGTACTTC. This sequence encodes CASSLGGLETQYF.

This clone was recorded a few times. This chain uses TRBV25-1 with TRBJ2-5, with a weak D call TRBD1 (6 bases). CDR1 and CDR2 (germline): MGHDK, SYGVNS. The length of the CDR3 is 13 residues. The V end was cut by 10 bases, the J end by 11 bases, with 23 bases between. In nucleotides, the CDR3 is TGTGCCACCTCGAGGGACACATCTGGGGAGCAGTACTTC. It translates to CATSRDTSGEQYF. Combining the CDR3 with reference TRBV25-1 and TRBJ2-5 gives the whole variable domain EADIYQTPRYLVIGTGKKITLECSQTMGHDKMYWYQQDPGMELHLIHYSYGVNSTEKGDLSSESTVSRIRTEHFPLTLESARPSHTSQYLCATSRDTSGEQYFGPGTRLLVL.

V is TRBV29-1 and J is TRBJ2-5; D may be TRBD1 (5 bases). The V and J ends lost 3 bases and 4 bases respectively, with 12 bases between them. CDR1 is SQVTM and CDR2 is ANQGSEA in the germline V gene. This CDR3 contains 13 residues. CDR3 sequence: CSVEAGFTETQYF. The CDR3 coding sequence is TGCAGCGTTGAGGCAGGGTTTACAGAGACCCAGTACTTC.

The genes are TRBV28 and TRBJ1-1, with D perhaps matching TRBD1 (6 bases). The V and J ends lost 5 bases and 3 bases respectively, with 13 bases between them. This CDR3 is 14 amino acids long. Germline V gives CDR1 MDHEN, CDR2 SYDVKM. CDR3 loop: CASSPGQTYTEAFF. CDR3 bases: TGTGCCAGCAGTCCCGGACAGACCTACACTGAAGCTTTCTTT.

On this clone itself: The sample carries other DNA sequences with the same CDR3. The CDR3 spells CASSSPGQGTYEQYF. The CDR3 DNA reads as TGTGCCAGCAGTTCCCCGGGACAGGGAACCTACGAGCAGTACTTC. The V and J genes are TRBV6-5 and TRBJ2-7; 9 nucleotides align to TRBD1. V dropped 4 bases and J dropped 2; count of bases not matched to a gene: 6. CDR1 and CDR2 (germline): MNHEY, SVGAGI. The CDR3 covers 15 residues.

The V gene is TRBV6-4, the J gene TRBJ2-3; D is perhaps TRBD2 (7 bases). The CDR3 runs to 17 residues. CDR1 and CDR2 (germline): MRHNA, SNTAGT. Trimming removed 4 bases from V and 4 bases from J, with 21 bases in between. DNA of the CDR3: TGTGCCAGCAGTGGGTCGTGGGGGGGGGCCCCAGCAGATACGCAGTATTTT. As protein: CASSGSWGGAPADTQYF.

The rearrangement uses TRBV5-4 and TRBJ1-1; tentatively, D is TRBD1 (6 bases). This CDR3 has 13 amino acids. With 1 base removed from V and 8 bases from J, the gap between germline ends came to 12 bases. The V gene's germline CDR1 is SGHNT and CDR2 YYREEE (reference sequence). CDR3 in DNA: TGTGCCAGCAGCTTGATGGGAACAGGGGAAGCTTTCTTT. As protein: CASSLMGTGEAFF. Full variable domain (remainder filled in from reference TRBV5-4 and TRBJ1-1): ETGVTQSPTHLIKTRGQQVTLRCSSQSGHNTVSWYQQALGQGPQFIFQYYREEENGRGNFPPRFSGLQFPNYSSELNVNALELDDSALYLCASSLMGTGEAFFGQGTRLTVV.

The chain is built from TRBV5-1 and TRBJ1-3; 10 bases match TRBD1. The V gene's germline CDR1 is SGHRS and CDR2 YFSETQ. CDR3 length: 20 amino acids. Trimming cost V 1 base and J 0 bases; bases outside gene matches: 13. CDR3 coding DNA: TGCGCCAGCAGCTTGAGTATCGGGACAGGGGATTCTTACTCTGGAAACACCATATATTTT. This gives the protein CASSLSIGTGDSYSGNTIYF.